This T cell receptor (beta chain) was sequenced during a study of siplizumab effects on memory and regulatory T cells. This clone appeared a single time. Data came from immunoSEQ multiplex PCR; TCRdb stores just in-frame clones and leaves some out. The table records 90,000 to 130,000 clones, 80% to 95% of them present only once. V was shortened by 3 bases and J by 1 base, with 13 bases between the two germline ends. CDR1 WSHSY and CDR2 SAAADI come from the germline V gene. CDR3 size: 15 residues. The chain is built from TRBV10-2 and TRBJ2-7; no definite D call. This TCR came from a human donor in good health. Sequenced input: CD4+ T cells sorted from blood. In DNA, the CDR3 is TGCGCCAGCAGTGACCCCGCAGGTATTTCCTACGAGCAGTACTTC. This gives the protein CASSDPAGISYEQYF.